Listed below are T cell receptor beta chains from one sample, sequenced in a study of blood T cell repertoires in COVID-19. Only in-frame clones appear in the TCRdb table, and some are missing; sequencing was by immunoSEQ multiplex PCR. The table shows approximately 290,000 clones, with over 75% occurring only once. The sample comprised PBMCs or T cells enriched from blood (not recorded which). The receptors stem from a woman aged 25 to 39 who had recovered from COVID-19. Both conserved end residues are part of each CDR3. D genes are given only for firm matches. Not all rows give a size; the values are once, few, many and, for expanded clones, a class.

d_gene,abundance,j_gene,v_gene,CDR3aa,CDR3nt
NA,NA,TRBJ2-7,TRBV28,CAYGDPYEQYF,TGTGCTTACGGGGATCCCTACGAGCAGTACTTC
TRBD1,few,TRBJ1-2,TRBV16,CASSRTGGDLSGGPYGYTF,TGTGCCAGCAGCCGGACAGGGGGCGACCTATCGGGCGGGCCCTATGGCTACACCTTC
TRBD1,NA,TRBJ1-4,TRBV28,CASSLPGQTEKLFF,TGTGCCAGCAGTCTCCCGGGACAGACGGAAAAACTGTTTTTT
NA,NA,TRBJ2-7,TRBV6-1,CASSEETLNTYEQYF,TGTGCCAGCAGTGAAGAGACATTAAACACCTACGAGCAGTACTTC
NA,NA,TRBJ1-1,TRBV7-2,CASSVANTEAFF,TGTGCCAGCAGCGTGGCGAACACTGAAGCTTTCTTT
TRBD1,NA,TRBJ1-5,TRBV2,CASSEGTGVQPQHF,TGTGCCAGCAGTGAAGGGACAGGGGTTCAGCCCCAGCATTTT
NA,NA,TRBJ1-1,TRBV29-1,CSVCRGGGNTEAFF,TGCAGCGTTTGCCGCGGGGGGGGGAACACTGAAGCTTTCTTT
NA,few,TRBJ1-2,TRBV21-1,CASSKRDRGIPNYGYTF,TGTGCCAGCAGCAAGCGGGACAGGGGCATCCCAAACTATGGCTACACCTTC
NA,once,TRBJ1-4,TRBV5-6,CASSLDGGLGEKLFF,TGTGCCAGCAGCTTGGACGGGGGGCTGGGTGAAAAACTGTTTTTT
NA,NA,TRBJ1-3,TRBV14,CASSRGRNSGNTIYF,TGTGCCAGCAGCCGAGGAAGAAACTCTGGAAACACCATATATTTT
TRBD2,NA,TRBJ2-1,TRBV3-1/TRBV3-2,CASSPSTSGRRNEQFF,TGTGCCAGCAGCCCCTCGACTAGCGGGAGACGCAATGAGCAGTTCTTC
TRBD2,NA,TRBJ2-1,TRBV2,CASPGPSGSYNEQFF,TGTGCCAGCCCTGGGCCTAGCGGATCCTACAATGAGCAGTTCTTC
NA,NA,TRBJ1-1,TRBV3-1/TRBV3-2,CASTPTGRGTEAFF,TGTGCCAGCACCCCAACCGGACGGGGCACTGAAGCTTTCTTT
NA,NA,TRBJ1-1,TRBV5-1,CASSSGHYSNTEAFF,TGCGCCAGCAGCTCGGGACACTACTCGAACACTGAAGCTTTCTTT
TRBD1,many,TRBJ2-5,TRBV4-1,CASSQAPGTGGQETQYF,TGCGCCAGCAGCCAAGCCCCCGGGACAGGGGGCCAAGAGACCCAGTACTTC
NA,once,TRBJ2-3,TRBV19,CASSFLPTGRDTQYF,TGTGCCAGTAGTTTTCTACCGACAGGGAGGGATACGCAGTATTTT
NA,NA,TRBJ2-5,TRBV6-2/TRBV6-3,CASSYLHPGQETQYF,TGTGCCAGCAGTTACTTACACCCTGGCCAAGAGACCCAGTACTTC
NA,NA,TRBJ1-1,TRBV3-1/TRBV3-2,CASSYPGGGSEAFF,TGTGCCAGCAGCTACCCCGGGGGGGGCTCTGAAGCTTTCTTT
TRBD1,NA,TRBJ1-6,TRBV6-5,CASSGTGLASPLHF,TGTGCCAGCAGCGGGACAGGGCTCGCGTCACCCCTCCACTTT
TRBD1,NA,TRBJ2-1,TRBV6-4,CASSEGQGNNEQFF,TGTGCCAGCAGTGAGGGACAGGGGAACAATGAGCAGTTCTTC